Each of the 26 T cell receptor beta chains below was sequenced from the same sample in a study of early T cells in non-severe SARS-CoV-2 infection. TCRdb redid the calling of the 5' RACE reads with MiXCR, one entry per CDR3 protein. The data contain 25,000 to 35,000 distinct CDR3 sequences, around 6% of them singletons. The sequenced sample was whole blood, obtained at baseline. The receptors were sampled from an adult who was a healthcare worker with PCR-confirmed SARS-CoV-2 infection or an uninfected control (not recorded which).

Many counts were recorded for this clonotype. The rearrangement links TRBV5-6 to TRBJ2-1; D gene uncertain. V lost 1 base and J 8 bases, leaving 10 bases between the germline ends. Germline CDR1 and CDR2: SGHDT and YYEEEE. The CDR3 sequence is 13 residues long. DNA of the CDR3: TGTGCCAGCAGCTTGCTGGAGTCGGATGAGCAGTTCTTC. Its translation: CASSLLESDEQFF.

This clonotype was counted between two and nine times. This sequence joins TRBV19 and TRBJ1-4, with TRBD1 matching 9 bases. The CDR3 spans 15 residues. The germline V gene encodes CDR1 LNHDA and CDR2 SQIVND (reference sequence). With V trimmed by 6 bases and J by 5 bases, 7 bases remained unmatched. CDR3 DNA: TGTGCCAGTAGCTCCGCCGGGACAGGGAATGAAAAACTGTTTTTT. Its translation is CASSSAGTGNEKLFF. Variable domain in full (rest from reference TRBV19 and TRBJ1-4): DGGITQSPKYLFRKEGQNVTLSCEQNLNHDAMYWYRQDPGQGLRLIYYSQIVNDFQKGDIAEGYSVSREKKESFPLTVTSAQKNPTAFYLCASSSAGTGNEKLFFGSGTQLSVL.

The CDR3, as DNA: TGTGCCAGCACCCTGGAGGGCTTACCGACTTATGGCTACACCTTC. It encodes CASTLEGLPTYGYTF. V usage is TRBV7-2 and J usage is TRBJ1-2; no clear D gene. Trimming pared 7 bases from V and 5 bases from J, leaving 20 bases between. CDR3 size: 15 residues. The germline V gene has CDR1 SGHTA and CDR2 FQGNSA.

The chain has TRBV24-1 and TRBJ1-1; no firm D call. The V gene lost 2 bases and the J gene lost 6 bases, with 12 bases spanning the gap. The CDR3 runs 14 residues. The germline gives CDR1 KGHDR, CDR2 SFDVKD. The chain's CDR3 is CATSDSQNGAEAFF. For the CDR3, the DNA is TGTGCCACCAGTGATTCTCAAAATGGGGCTGAAGCTTTCTTT.

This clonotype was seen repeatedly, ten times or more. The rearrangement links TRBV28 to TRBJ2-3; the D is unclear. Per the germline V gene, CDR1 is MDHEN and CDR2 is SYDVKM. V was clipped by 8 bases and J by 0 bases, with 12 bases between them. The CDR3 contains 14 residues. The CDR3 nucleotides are TGTGCCAGCCAGCCTCGCAGTAGCACAGATACGCAGTATTTT. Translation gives CASQPRSSTDTQYF.

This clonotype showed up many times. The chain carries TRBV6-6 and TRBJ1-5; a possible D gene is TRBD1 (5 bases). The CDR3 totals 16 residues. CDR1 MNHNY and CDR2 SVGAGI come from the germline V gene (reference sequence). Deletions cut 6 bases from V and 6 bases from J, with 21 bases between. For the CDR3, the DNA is TGTGCCAGCAGCAAATCCGGGACCCAGGGTAGTCAGCCCCAGCATTTT. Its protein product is CASSKSGTQGSQPQHF.

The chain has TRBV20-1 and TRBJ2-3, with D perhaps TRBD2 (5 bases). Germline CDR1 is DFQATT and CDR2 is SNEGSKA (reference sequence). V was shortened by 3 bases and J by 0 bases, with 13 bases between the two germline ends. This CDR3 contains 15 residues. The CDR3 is CSASLGSSSTDTQYF. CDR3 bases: TGCAGTGCTAGCTTAGGGAGCTCTAGCACAGATACGCAGTATTTT.

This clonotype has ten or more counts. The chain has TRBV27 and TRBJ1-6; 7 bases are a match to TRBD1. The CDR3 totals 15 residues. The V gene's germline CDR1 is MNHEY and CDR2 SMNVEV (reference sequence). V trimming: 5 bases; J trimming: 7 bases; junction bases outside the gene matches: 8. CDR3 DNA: TGTGCCAGCAGTGACAGGGTAACGGGGAATTCACCCCTCCACTTT. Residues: CASSDRVTGNSPLHF.

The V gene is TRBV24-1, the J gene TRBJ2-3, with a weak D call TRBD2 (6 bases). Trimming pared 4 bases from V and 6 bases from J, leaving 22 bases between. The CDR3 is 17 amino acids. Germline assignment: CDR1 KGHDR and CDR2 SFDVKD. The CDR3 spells CATSDEMGLGDRDTQYF. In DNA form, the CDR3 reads TGTGCCACCAGTGACGAGATGGGACTGGGGGACCGGGATACGCAGTATTTT.

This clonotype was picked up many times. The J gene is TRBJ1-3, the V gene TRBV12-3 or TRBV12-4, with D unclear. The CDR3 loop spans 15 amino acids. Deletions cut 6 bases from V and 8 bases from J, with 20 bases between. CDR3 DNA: TGTGCCAGCAGCAAACATAGTCGGGGAGCATACACCATATATTTT. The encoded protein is CASSKHSRGAYTIYF.

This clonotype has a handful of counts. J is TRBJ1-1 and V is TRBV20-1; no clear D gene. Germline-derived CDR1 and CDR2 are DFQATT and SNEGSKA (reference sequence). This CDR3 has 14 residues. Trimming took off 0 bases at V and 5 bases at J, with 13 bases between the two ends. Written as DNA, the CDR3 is TGCAGTGCTAGAGAACCGGGAAGGAGGACTGAAGCTTTCTTT. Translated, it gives CSAREPGRRTEAFF.

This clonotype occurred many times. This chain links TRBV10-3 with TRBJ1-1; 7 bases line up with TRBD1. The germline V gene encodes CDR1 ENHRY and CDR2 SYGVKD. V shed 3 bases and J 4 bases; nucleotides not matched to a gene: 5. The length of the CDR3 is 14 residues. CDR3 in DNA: TGTGCCATCAGTGACAGGGGGGGCGGCACTGAAGCTTTCTTT. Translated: CAISDRGGGTEAFF.

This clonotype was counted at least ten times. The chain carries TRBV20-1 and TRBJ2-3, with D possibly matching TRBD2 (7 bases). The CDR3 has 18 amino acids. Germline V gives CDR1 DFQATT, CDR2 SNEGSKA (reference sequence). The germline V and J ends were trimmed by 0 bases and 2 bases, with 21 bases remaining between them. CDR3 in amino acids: CSARDLARGASNTDTQYF. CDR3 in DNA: TGCAGTGCTAGAGATCTTGCCCGGGGGGCTAGCAACACAGATACGCAGTATTTT.

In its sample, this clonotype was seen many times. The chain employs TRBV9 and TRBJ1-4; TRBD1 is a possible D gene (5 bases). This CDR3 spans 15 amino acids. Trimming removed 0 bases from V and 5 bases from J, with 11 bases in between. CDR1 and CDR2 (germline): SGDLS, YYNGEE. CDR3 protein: CASSVGMGLNEKLFF. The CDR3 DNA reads TGTGCCAGCAGCGTAGGGATGGGGCTGAATGAAAAACTGTTTTTT.

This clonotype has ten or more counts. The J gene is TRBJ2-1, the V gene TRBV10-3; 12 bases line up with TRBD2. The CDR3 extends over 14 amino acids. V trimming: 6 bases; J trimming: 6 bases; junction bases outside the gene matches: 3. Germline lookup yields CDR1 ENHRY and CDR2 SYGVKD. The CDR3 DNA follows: TGTGCCATCAGGCGGACTAGCGGGATCAATGAGCAGTTCTTC. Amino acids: CAIRRTSGINEQFF.

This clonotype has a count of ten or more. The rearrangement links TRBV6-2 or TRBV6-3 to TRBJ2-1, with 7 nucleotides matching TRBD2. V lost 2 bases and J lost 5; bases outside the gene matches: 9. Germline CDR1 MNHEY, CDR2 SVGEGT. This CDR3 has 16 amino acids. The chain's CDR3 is CASSYETGGTDNEQFF. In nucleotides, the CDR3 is TGTGCCAGCAGTTACGAGACGGGGGGAACTGACAATGAGCAGTTCTTC.

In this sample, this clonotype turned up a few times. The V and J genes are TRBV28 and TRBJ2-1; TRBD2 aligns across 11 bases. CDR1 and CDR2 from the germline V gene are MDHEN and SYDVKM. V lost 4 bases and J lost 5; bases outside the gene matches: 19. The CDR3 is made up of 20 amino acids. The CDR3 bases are TGTGCCAGCAGTTCTCATCCGGGGGGACTAGCGGCTCCTGTCAACAATGAGCAGTTCTTC. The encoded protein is CASSSHPGGLAAPVNNEQFF.

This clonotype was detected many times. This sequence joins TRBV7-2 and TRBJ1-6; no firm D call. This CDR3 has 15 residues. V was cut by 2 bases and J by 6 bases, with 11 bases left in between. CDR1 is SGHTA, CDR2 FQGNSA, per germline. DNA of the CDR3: TGTGCCAGCAGCTTAACCGGACCTGTTAATTCACCCCTCCACTTT. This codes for CASSLTGPVNSPLHF.

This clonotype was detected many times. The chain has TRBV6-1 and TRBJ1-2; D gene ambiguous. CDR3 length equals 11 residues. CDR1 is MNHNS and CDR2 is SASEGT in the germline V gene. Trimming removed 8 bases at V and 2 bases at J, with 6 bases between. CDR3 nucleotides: TGTGCCAGCGGACGGAACTATGGCTACACCTTC. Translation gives CASGRNYGYTF.

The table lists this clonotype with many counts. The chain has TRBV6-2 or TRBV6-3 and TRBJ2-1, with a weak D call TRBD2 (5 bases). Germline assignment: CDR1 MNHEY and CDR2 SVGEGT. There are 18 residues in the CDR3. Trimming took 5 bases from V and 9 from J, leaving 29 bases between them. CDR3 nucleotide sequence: TGTGCCAGCAGTACCACTGGAGGTCAAGTGCTGTTGGGGAGTGAGCAGTTCTTC. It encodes CASSTTGGQVLLGSEQFF.

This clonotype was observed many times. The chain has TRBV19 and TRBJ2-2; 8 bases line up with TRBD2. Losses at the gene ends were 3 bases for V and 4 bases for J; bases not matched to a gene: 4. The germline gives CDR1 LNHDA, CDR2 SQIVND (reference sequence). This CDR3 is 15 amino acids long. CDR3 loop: CASSIPGRGTGELFF. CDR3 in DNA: TGTGCCAGTAGTATTCCCGGGAGGGGCACCGGGGAGCTGTTTTTT.

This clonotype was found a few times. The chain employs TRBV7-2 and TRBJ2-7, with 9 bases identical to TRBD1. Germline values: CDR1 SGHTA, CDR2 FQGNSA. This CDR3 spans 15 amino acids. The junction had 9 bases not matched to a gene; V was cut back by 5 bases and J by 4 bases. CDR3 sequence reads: CASSNPGQGTYEQYF. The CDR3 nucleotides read TGTGCCAGCAGCAACCCGGGACAGGGTACATACGAGCAGTACTTC. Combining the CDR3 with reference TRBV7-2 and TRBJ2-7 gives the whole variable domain GAGVSQSPSNKVTEKGKDVELRCDPISGHTALYWYRQSLGQGLEFLIYFQGNSAPDKSGLPSDRFSAERTGGSVSTLTIQRTQQEDSAVYLCASSNPGQGTYEQYFGPGTRLTVT.

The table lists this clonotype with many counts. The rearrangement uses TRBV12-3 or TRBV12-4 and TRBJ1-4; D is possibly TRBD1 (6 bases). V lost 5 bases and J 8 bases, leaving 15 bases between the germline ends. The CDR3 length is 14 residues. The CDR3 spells CASSPRGIGEKLFF. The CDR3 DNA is TGTGCCAGCAGTCCCAGGGGCATTGGGGAAAAACTGTTTTTT.

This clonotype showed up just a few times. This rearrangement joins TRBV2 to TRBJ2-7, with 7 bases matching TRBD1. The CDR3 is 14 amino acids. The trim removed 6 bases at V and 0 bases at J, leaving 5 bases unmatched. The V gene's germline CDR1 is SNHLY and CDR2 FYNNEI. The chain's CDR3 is CASRGQPTSYEQYF. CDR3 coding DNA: TGTGCCAGCAGGGGACAGCCGACCTCCTACGAGCAGTACTTC.

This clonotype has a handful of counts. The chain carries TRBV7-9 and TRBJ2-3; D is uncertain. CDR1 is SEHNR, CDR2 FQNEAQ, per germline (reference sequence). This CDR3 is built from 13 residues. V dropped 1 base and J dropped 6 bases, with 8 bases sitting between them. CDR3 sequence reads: CASSLDGSDTQYF. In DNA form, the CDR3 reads TGTGCCAGCAGCTTAGATGGAAGTGATACGCAGTATTTT.

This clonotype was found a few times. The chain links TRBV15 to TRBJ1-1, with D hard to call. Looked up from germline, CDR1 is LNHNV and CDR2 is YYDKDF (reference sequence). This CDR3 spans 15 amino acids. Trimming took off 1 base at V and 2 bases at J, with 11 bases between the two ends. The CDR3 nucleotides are TGTGCCACCAGCAGAGTGAGCAGAAAAAACACTGAAGCTTTCTTT. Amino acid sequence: CATSRVSRKNTEAFF.